This T cell receptor beta chain was retrieved from a study of identical twins. Per the germline V gene, CDR1 is MNHEY and CDR2 is SMNVEV (reference sequence). Trimming at V came to 11 bases and at J to 8 bases, leaving 9 bases not matched to a gene. The CDR3 is 12 amino acids. TCRdb reanalysed the 5' RACE reads using MiXCR and keeps one entry per CDR3 protein. The sample consists of about 530,000 distinct CDR3 sequences, 20% to 25% of them appearing once. Overall study results and limits: Out-of-frame alpha sequences that twins shared showed excess low generation probability. The authors drew conclusions from cross-sectional statistical analysis rather than following the same donors. Cord blood's abundant beta clonotypes had fewer insertions, unlike memory repertoires.

As to this clonotype: As yet, its antigen is unknown.

In addition, the sample was reused for a study of yellow fever vaccine responses in identical twins.

The source of this sequence is a woman between 18 and 30 years old in good health. This chain uses TRBV27 with TRBJ2-4, with 7 bases lining up with TRBD2. The sequencing sample was made of CD4+ T cells sorted from blood. The CDR3 region has the DNA TGTGCCCCTCGGAGAGGGAGGGACATTCAGTACTTC. Translation gives CAPRRGRDIQYF.